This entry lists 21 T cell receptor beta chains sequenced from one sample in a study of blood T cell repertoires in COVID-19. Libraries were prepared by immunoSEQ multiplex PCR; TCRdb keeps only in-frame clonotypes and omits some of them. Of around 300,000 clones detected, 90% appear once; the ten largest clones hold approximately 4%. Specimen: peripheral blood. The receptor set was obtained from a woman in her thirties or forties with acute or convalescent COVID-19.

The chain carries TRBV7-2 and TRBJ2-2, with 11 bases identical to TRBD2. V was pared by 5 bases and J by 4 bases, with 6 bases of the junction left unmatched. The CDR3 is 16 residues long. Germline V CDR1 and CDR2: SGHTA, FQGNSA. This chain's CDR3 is CASSPKTSGATGELFF. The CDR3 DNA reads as TGTGCCAGCAGCCCCAAGACTAGCGGGGCCACCGGGGAGCTGTTTTTT.

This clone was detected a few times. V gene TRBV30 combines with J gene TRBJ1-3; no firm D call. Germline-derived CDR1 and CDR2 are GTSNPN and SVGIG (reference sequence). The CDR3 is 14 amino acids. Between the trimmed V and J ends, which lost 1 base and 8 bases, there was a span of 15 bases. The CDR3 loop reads CAWSADRLGDTIYF. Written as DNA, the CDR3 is TGTGCCTGGAGTGCCGACCGACTCGGGGACACCATATATTTT. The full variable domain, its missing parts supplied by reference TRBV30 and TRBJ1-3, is SQTIHQWPATLVQPVGSPLSLECTVEGTSNPNLYWYRQAAGRGLQLLFYSVGIGQISSEVPQNLSASRPQDRQFILSSKKLLLSDSGFYLCAWSADRLGDTIYFGEGSWLTVV.

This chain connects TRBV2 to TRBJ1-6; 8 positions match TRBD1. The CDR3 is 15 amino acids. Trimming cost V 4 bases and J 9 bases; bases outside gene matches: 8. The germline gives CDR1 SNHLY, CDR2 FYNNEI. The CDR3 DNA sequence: TGTGCCAGCAGTGGAAGACAGGGGTTCATTTCACCCCTCCACTTT. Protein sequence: CASSGRQGFISPLHF.

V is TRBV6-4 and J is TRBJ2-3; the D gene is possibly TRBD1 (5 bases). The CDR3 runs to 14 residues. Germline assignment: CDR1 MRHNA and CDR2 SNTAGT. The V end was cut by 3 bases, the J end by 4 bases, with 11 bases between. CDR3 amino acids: CASSDDPGSDTQYF. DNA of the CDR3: TGTGCCAGCAGTGATGACCCAGGGTCAGATACGCAGTATTTT.

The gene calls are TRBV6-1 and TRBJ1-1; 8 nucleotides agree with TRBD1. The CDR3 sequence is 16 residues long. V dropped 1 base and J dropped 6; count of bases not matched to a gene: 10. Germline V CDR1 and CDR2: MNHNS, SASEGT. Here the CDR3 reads CASSEGSDRAWSEAFF. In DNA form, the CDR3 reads TGTGCCAGCAGTGAAGGCTCGGACAGGGCATGGTCTGAAGCTTTCTTT.

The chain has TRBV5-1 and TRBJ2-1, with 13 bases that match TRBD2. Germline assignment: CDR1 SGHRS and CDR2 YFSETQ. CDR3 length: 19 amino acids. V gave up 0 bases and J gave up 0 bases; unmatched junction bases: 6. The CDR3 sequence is CASSLVLAGGPSSYNEQFF. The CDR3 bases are TGCGCCAGCAGCTTGGTACTAGCGGGGGGGCCCAGCTCCTACAATGAGCAGTTCTTC.

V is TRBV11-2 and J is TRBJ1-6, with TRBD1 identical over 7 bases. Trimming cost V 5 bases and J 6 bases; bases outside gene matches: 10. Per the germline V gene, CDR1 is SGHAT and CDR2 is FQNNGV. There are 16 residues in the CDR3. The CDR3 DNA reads TGTGCCAGCAGCCTCAACAGGGGAAGCGGTAATTCACCCCTCCACTTT. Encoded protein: CASSLNRGSGNSPLHF.

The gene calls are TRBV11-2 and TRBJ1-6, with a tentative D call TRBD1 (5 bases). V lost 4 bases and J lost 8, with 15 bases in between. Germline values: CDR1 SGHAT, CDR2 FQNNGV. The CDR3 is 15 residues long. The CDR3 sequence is CASSSLQGRDSPLHF. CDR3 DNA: TGTGCCAGCAGCTCCCTCCAGGGAAGGGATTCACCCCTCCACTTT.

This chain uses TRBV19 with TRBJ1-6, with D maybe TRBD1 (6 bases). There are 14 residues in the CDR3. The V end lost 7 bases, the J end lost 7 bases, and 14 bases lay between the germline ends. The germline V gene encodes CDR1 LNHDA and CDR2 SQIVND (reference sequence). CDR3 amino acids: CASNTQGPNSPLHF. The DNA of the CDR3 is TGTGCCAGTAACACGCAGGGGCCGAATTCACCCCTCCACTTT.

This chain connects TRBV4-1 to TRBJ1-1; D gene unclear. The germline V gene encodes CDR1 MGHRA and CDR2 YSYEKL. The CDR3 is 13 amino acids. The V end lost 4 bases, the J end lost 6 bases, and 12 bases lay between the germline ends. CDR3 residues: CASSRGGISEAFF. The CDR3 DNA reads TGCGCCAGCAGCCGGGGAGGGATCTCTGAAGCTTTCTTT.

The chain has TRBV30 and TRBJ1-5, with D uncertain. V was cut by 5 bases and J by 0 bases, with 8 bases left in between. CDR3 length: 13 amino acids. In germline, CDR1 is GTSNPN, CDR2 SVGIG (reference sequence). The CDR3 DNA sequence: TGTGCCTGGGGCAGAGGTAGCAATCAGCCCCAGCATTTT. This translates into CAWGRGSNQPQHF.

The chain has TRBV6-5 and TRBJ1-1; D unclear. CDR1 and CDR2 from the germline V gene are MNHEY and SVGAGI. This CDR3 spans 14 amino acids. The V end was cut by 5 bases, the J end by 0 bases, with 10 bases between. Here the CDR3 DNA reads TGTGCCAGCAGTCGCGGTATCATGAACACTGAAGCTTTCTTT. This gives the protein CASSRGIMNTEAFF.

CDR3 amino acids: CASSDRQGSGYGYTF. DNA of the CDR3: TGTGCCAGCAGTGACAGACAGGGATCGGGCTATGGCTACACCTTC. The chain carries TRBV6-1 and TRBJ1-2, with 7 bases aligning to TRBD1. This CDR3 contains 15 residues. Trimming took 3 bases from V and 4 from J; bases not matched to a gene: 8. Germline V gene sequence: CDR1 MNHNS, CDR2 SASEGT.

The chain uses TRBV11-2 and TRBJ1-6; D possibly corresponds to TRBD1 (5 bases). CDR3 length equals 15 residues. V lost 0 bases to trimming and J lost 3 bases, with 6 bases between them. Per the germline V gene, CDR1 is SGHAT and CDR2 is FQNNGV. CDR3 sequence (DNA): TGTGCCAGCAGCTTAGACAGGGACTATAATTCACCCCTCCACTTT. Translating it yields CASSLDRDYNSPLHF.

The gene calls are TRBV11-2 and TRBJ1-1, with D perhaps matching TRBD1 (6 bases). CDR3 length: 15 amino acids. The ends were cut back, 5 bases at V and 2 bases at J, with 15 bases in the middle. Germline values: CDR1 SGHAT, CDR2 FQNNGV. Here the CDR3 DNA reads TGTGCCAGCAGCCGGGGGGCTAGGGGTAACACTGAAGCTTTCTTT. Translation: CASSRGARGNTEAFF.

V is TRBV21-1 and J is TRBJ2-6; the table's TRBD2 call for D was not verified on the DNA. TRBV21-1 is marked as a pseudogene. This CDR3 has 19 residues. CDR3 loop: CASSDGLAGGDPGANVLTF. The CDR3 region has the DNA TGTGCCAGCAGCGATGGACTAGCGGGGGGCGACCCTGGGGCCAACGTCCTGACTTTC.

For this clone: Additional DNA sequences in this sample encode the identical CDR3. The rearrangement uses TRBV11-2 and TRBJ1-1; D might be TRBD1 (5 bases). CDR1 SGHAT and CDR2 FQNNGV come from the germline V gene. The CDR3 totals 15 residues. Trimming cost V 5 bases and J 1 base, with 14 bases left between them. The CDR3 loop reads CASSPQSTANTEAFF. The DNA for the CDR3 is TGTGCCAGCAGCCCTCAATCGACAGCGAACACTGAAGCTTTCTTT.

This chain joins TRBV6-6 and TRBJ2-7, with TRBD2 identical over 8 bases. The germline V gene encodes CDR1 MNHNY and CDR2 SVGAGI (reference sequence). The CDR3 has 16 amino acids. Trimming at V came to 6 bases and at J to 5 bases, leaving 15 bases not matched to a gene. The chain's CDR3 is CASSPGGGWAPNEQYV. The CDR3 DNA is TGTGCCAGCAGCCCCGGGGGGGGCTGGGCCCCTAACGAGCAGTACGTC.

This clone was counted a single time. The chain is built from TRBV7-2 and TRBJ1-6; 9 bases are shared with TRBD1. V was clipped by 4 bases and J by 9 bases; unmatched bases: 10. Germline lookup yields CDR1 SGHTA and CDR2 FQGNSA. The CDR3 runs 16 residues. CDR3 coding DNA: TGTGCCAGCAGCTCCAGAACTGGGACAGGGACTTCACCCCTCCACTTT. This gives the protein CASSSRTGTGTSPLHF.

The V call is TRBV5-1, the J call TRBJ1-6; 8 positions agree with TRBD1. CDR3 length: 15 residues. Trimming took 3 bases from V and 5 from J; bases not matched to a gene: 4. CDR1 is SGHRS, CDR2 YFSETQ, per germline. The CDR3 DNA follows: TGCGCCAGCAGCTCCAGGGGGCTAAATAATTCACCCCTCCACTTT. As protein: CASSSRGLNNSPLHF.

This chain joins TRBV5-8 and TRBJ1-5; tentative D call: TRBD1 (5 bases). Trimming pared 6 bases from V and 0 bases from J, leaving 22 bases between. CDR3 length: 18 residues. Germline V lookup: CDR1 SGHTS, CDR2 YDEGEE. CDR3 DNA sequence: TGTGCCAGCACCTCCCCGGGGGGTCTTTCTCATAGCAATCAGCCCCAGCATTTT. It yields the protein CASTSPGGLSHSNQPQHF.